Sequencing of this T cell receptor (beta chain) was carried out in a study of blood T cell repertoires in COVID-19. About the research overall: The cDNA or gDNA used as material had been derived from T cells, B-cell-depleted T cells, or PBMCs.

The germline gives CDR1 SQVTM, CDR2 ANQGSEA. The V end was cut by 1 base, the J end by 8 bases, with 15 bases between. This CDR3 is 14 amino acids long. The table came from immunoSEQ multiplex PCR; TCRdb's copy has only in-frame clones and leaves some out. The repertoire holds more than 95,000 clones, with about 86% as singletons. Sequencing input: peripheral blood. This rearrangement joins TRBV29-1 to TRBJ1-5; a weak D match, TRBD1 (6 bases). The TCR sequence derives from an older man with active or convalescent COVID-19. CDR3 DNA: TGCAGCGTTGAAGGCGGCCAGCCAGGGGAGCCCCAGCATTTT. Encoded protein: CSVEGGQPGEPQHF.